This T cell receptor (beta chain) was observed in a study of PD-L1 blockade in urothelial cancer. Overall study: Patients, treated from 2014 onward, received atezolizumab 1,200 mg intravenously every 3 weeks. Bladder-origin urothelial cancer in males covered about 90% of the 29 patients. At 3 weeks (second dose) and 6 weeks after starting treatment, blood was analyzed.

The data were produced by immunoSEQ multiplex PCR, yet TCRdb's version contains in-frame clones alone and is incomplete. The table includes around 69,000 clones, under 95% detected once. Time point of the sample: peripheral blood 6 weeks after treatment start. CDR1 and CDR2 (germline): MNHNS, SASEGT. The CDR3 contains 13 residues. The V segment lost 6 bases and the J segment 7 bases; nucleotides outside the gene matches: 4. This specimen was PBMCs, taken around atezolizumab (anti-PD-L1) treatment. The rearrangement uses TRBV6-1 and TRBJ2-2; 8 bases fit TRBD2. The TCR sequence derives from an elderly woman with urothelial cancer. CDR3 sequence (DNA): TGTGCCAGCAGAGGACTAGCTCACGGGGAGCTGTTTTTT. This sequence encodes CASRGLAHGELFF.